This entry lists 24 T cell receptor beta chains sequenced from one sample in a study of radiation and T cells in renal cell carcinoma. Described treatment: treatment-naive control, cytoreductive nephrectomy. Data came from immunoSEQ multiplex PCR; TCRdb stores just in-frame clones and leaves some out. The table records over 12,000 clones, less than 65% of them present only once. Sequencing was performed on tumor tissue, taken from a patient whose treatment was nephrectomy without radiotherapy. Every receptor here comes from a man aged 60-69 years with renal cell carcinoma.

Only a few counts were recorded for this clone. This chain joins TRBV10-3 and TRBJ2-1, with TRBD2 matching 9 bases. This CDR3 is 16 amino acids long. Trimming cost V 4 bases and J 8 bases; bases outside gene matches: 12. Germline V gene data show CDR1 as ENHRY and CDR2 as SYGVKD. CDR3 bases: TGTGCCATCAGTGCGATAGCGGGAGCCGGTTCCGATGAGCAGTTCTTC. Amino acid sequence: CAISAIAGAGSDEQFF.

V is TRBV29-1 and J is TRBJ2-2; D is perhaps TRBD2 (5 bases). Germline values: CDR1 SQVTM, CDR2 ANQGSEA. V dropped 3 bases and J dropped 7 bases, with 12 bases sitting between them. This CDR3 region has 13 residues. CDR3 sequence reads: CSVERTLGGELFF. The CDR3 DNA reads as TGCAGCGTTGAGAGGACTTTAGGCGGGGAGCTGTTTTTT.

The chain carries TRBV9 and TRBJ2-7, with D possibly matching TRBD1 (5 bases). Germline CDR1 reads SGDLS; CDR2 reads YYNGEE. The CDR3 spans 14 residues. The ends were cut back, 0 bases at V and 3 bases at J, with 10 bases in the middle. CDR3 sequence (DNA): TGTGCCAGCAGCGTAGGGGGCAGCCTCTACGAGCAGTACTTC. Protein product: CASSVGGSLYEQYF.

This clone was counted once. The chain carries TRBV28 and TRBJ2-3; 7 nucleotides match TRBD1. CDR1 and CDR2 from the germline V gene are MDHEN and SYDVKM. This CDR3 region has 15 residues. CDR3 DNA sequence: TGTGCTACTAGGGGGCTTTACCTCAGCACAGATACGCAGTATTTT. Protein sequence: CATRGLYLSTDTQYF.

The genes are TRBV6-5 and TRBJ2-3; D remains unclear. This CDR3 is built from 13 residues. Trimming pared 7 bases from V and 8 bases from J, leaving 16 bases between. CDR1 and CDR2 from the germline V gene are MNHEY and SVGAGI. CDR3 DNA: TGTGCCAGCACAGAAGAAATTTCACGTACGCAGTATTTT. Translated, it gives CASTEEISRTQYF.

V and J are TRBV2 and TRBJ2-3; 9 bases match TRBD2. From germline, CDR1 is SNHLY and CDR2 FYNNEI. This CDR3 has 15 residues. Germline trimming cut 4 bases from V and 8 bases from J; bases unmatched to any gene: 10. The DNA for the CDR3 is TGTGCCAGCAGTGTGGGTAGCGGGGGTGCGGGTACGCAGTATTTT. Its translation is CASSVGSGGAGTQYF.

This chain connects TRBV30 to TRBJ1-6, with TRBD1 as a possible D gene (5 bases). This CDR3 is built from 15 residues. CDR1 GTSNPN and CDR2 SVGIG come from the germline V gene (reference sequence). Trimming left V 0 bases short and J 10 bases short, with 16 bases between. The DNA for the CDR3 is TGTGCCTGGAGTGTAAGGCTGGGGGGAAGGTCACCCCTCCACTTT. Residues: CAWSVRLGGRSPLHF.

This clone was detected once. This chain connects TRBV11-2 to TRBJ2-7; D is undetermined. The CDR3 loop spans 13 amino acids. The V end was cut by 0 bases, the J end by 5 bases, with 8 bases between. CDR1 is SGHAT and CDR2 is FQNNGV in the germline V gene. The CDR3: CASSLDTSDEQYF. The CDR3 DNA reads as TGTGCCAGCAGCTTAGATACGAGCGACGAGCAGTACTTC.

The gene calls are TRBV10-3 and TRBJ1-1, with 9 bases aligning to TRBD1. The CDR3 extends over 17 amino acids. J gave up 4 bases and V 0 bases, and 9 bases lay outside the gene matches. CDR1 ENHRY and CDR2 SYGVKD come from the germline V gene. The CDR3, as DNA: TGTGCCATCAGTGAGTCGCGTCGGGCGGACAGGGGCACTGAAGCTTTCTTT. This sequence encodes CAISESRRADRGTEAFF.

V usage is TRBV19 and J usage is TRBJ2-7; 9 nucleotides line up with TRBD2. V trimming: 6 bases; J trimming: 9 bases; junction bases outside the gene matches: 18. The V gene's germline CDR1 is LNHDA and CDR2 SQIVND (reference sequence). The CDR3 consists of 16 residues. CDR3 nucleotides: TGTGCCAGTAGCATATCTTTGTGGACTAGCGCCTCCGTGCAGTACTTC. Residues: CASSISLWTSASVQYF.

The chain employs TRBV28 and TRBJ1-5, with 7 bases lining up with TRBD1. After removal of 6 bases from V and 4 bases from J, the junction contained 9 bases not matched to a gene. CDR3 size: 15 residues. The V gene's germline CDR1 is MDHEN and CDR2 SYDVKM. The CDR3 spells CASSPRQGGNQPQHF. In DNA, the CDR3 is TGTGCCAGCAGCCCAAGACAGGGAGGGAATCAGCCCCAGCATTTT. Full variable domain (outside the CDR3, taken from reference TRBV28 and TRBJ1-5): DVKVTQSSRYLVKRTGEKVFLECVQDMDHENMFWYRQDPGLGLRLIYFSYDVKMKEKGDIPEGYSVSREKKERFSLILESASTNQTSMYLCASSPRQGGNQPQHFGDGTRLSIL.

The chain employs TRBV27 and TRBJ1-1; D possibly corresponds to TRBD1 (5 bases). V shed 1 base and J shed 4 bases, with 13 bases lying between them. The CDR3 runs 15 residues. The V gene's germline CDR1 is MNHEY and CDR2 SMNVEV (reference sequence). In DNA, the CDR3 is TGTGCCAGCAGTTTATGGGGGGAGGTGAGCACTGAAGCTTTCTTT. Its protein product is CASSLWGEVSTEAFF.

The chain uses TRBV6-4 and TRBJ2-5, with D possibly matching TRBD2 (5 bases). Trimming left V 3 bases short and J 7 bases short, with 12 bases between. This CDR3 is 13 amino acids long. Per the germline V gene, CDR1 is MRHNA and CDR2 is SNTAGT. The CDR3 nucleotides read TGTGCCAGCAGTGAGGGCCCCGAGGGGACCCAGTACTTC. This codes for CASSEGPEGTQYF.

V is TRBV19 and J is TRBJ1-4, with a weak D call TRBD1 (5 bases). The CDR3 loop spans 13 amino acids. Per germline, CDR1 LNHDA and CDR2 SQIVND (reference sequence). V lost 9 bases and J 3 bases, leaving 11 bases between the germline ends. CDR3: CASADTPNEKLFF. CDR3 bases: TGTGCCAGCGCGGACACCCCTAATGAAAAACTGTTTTTT.

For the CDR3, the DNA is TGTGCCAGCAGCTTAGATCATGGGACGGAAGCTTTCTTT. It translates to CASSLDHGTEAFF. V gene TRBV11-3 combines with J gene TRBJ1-1; tentative D call: TRBD1 (5 bases). The germline V gene encodes CDR1 SGHNT and CDR2 YENEEA. The V gene lost 0 bases and the J gene lost 8 bases, with 10 bases spanning the gap. The CDR3 has 13 residues.

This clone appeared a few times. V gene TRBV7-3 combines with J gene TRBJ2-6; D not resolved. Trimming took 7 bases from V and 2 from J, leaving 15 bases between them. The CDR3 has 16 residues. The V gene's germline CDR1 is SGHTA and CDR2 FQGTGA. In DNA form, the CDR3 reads TGTGCCAGCACCTCGGCCGGATCTGCTGGGGCCAACGTCCTGACTTTC. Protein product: CASTSAGSAGANVLTF.

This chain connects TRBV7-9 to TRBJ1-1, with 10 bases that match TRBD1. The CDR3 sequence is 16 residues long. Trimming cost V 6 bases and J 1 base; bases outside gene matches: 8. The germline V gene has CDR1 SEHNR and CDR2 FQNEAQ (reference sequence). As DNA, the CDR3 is TGTGCCAGCAGACTGACAGGGGGCCCGAGGAACACTGAAGCTTTCTTT. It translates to CASRLTGGPRNTEAFF.

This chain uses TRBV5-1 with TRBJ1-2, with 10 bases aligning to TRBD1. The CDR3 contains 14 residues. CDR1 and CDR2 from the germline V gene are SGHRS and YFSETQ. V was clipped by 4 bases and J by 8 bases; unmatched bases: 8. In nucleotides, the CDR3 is TGCGCCAGCAGCGAATCCGGGACAGGGGAAGGCTACACCTTC. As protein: CASSESGTGEGYTF.

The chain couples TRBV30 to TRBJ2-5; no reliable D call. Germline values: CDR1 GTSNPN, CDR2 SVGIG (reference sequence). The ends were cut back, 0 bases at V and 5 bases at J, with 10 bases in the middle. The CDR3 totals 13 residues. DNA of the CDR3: TGTGCCTGGAGTGTACGGGTGCGGGAGACCCAGTACTTC. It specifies CAWSVRVRETQYF.

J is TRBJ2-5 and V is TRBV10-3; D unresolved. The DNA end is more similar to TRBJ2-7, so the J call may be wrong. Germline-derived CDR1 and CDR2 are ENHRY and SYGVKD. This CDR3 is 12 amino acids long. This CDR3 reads CAISLGSPEQYF. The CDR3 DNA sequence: TGTGCCATCAGTCTAGGGTCTCCCGAGCAGTACTTC.

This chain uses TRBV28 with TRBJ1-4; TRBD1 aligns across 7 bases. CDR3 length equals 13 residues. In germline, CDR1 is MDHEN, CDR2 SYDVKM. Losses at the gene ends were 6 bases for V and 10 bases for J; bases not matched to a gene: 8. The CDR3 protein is CASSSRQGLKLFF. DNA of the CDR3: TGTGCCAGCAGCTCCAGACAGGGTTTAAAACTGTTTTTT.

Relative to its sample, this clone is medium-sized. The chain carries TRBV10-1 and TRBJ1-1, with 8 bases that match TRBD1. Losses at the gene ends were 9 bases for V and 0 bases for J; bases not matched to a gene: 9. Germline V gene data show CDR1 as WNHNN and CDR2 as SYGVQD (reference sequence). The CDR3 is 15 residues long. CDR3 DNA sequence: TGCGCCAGGAACCGGGACAGGTTCATGAACACTGAAGCTTTCTTT. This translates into CARNRDRFMNTEAFF.

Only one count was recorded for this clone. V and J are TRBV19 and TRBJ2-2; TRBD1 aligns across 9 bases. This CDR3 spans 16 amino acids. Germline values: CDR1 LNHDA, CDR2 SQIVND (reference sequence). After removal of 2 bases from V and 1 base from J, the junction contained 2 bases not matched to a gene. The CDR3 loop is CASSILGQGNTGELFF. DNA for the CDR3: TGTGCCAGTAGTATACTGGGACAGGGGAACACCGGGGAGCTGTTTTTT.

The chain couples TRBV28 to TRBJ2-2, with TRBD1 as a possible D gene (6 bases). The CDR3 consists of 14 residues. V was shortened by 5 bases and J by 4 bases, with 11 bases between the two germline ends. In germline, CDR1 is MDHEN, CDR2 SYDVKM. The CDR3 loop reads CASSLIQGTGELFF. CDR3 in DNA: TGTGCCAGCAGTCTTATACAGGGCACCGGGGAGCTGTTTTTT.